The next 3 T cell receptor beta chains were all read from a single sample in a study of control samples from healthy donors and cancer patients. TCRdb's copy holds only in-frame clones and misses some; the assay was immunoSEQ multiplex PCR. The profile shows about 78,000 clones, approximately 88% of them singletons. Sequenced: blood. The source is a woman aged 55-70 years in good health.

This chain links TRBV5-1 with TRBJ2-5, with 8 nucleotides matching TRBD2. V gave up 5 bases and J gave up 5 bases; unmatched junction bases: 11. Germline V gene data show CDR1 as SGHRS and CDR2 as YFSETQ. The CDR3 runs 15 residues. CDR3 amino acids: CASSASGGPGETQYF. CDR3 in DNA: TGCGCCAGCAGTGCGTCGGGGGGGCCTGGGGAGACCCAGTACTTC.

V usage is TRBV18 and J usage is TRBJ2-7; D is possibly TRBD2 (5 bases). The CDR3 sequence is 16 residues long. V was pared by 2 bases and J by 2 bases, with 16 bases between. Germline V gene sequence: CDR1 KGHSH, CDR2 LQKENI. In nucleotides, the CDR3 is TGTGCCAGCTCACCAAATCCGGCGGGTCAAGCCTACGAGCAGTACTTC. This translates into CASSPNPAGQAYEQYF.

J is TRBJ2-2 and V is TRBV5-1; D may be TRBD2 (6 bases). V was shortened by 1 base and J by 2 bases, with 9 bases between the two germline ends. The CDR3 runs 15 residues. Per the germline V gene, CDR1 is SGHRS and CDR2 is YFSETQ. In nucleotides, the CDR3 is TGCGCCAGCAGCTTGAACGGGGGAAACACCGGGGAGCTGTTTTTT. Amino acid sequence: CASSLNGGNTGELFF.